These 4 T cell receptor beta chains came from one sample sequenced in a study of CD4 and CD8 cells across lung adenocarcinoma regions. Each CDR3 protein is one row after TCRdb ran MiXCR on the PCR reads. The sample comprises 8,000 to 10,000 distinct CDR3 sequences, 40% to 55% of which are singletons, and about 18% rests with the top ten. Sequenced: CD4+ T cells from the margin of a lung tumor. The receptors were gathered from a female donor with lung adenocarcinoma. The CD4 and CD8 labels of this study may be unreliable.

As for this clonotype: Relative to the germline gene, one junction end is altered; a read error may explain this. The DNA for the CDR3 is TGTGCCAGGAGTTACGGGGGCGGTGGCGAAGAGACGCAGTACTTC. Protein product: CARSYGGGGEETQYF. The chain combines TRBV6-5 with TRBJ2-5; either TRBD1 or TRBD2 may supply D (6 bases each). The CDR3 is made up of 15 amino acids. CDR1 is MNHEY, CDR2 SVGAGI, per germline.

This clonotype is classed as large (0.1 to 1%). The J gene is TRBJ2-3, the V gene TRBV6-1; D not certain. Germline CDR1 reads MNHNS; CDR2 reads SASEGT. The CDR3 is made up of 15 amino acids. Trimming cost V 2 bases and J 2 bases, with 11 bases left between them. The CDR3 is CASSERSGYTDTQYF. CDR3 coding DNA: TGTGCCAGCAGTGAACGGTCAGGATACACAGATACGCAGTATTTT.

This clonotype is large within its sample. CDR3 DNA: TGTGCCAGCAGTTTAGAATCGGGGGTGGGAGAGACCCAGTACTTC. Its protein is CASSLESGVGETQYF. This chain joins TRBV27 and TRBJ2-5; TRBD2 might be the D (6 bases). This CDR3 is 15 amino acids long. Germline V gene data show CDR1 as MNHEY and CDR2 as SMNVEV (reference sequence). The V end was cut by 2 bases, the J end by 4 bases, with 14 bases between.

This chain uses TRBV27 with TRBJ1-1; 8 nucleotides line up with TRBD1. CDR1 is MNHEY and CDR2 is SMNVEV in the germline V gene (reference sequence). Trimming at V came to 6 bases and at J to 4 bases, leaving 4 bases not matched to a gene. The CDR3 loop spans 13 amino acids. The CDR3 region is CASRQTGGTEAFF. The DNA for the CDR3 is TGTGCCAGCAGACAAACAGGGGGCACTGAAGCTTTCTTT.